The 13 T cell receptor beta chains listed next were all sequenced from one sample in a study of human T cells and chemical hapten exposure. Time point denoted: patch test 3, about 24 weeks after DPC sensitization. Treatment noted: therapeutic diphenylcyclopropenone sensitization with weekly scalp DPC. TCRdb reanalysed the RACE reads using MiXCR and keeps one entry per CDR3 protein. The sample lists 95,000 to 150,000 distinct CDR3 sequences; 10% to 12% were seen once. The material sequenced was whole blood, taken in connection with sensitization to the hapten diphenylcyclopropenone (DPC). The receptors originated from a woman aged 50 to 60 with alopecia areata. Some clones in this sample may be carry-over from other donors' samples.

At least ten counts were recorded for this clonotype. V gene TRBV6-6 combines with J gene TRBJ2-1; tentatively, D is TRBD1 (6 bases). Germline V CDR1 and CDR2: MNHNY, SVGAGI (reference sequence). The CDR3 runs 14 residues. V lost 2 bases and J lost 4, with 9 bases in between. DNA of the CDR3: TGTGCCAGCAGTTACGGGGACACTTACAATGAGCAGTTCTTC. Translating it yields CASSYGDTYNEQFF.

V is TRBV6-1 and J is TRBJ1-5; D possibly corresponds to TRBD1 (5 bases). The CDR3 covers 16 residues. Trimming took 4 bases from V and 2 from J, leaving 15 bases between them. CDR1 is MNHNS and CDR2 is SASEGT in the germline V gene. In DNA form, the CDR3 reads TGTGCCAGCAGTGTGGATGGGGGTATGGGCAATCAGCCCCAGCATTTT. As protein: CASSVDGGMGNQPQHF.

The genes are TRBV27 and TRBJ2-6; no clear D gene. Looked up from germline, CDR1 is MNHEY and CDR2 is SMNVEV (reference sequence). The CDR3 runs to 16 residues. The V end lost 3 bases, the J end lost 0 bases, and 9 bases lay between the germline ends. Written as DNA, the CDR3 is TGTGCCAGCAGTTTGCTGGGGTTCTCTGGGGCCAACGTCCTGACTTTC. Protein sequence: CASSLLGFSGANVLTF. Drawing the rest from reference TRBV27 and TRBJ2-6, the complete variable domain is EAQVTQNPRYLITVTGKKLTVTCSQNMNHEYMSWYRQDPGLGLRQIYYSMNVEVTDKGDVPEGYKVSRKEKRNFPLILESPSPNQTSLYFCASSLLGFSGANVLTFGAGSRLTVL.

V is TRBV25-1 and J is TRBJ2-7, with a weak D call TRBD2 (5 bases). The germline V gene has CDR1 MGHDK and CDR2 SYGVNS. V lost 0 bases, J lost 5 bases, and 8 bases lay in between. The CDR3 loop spans 13 amino acids. The CDR3 region has the DNA TGTGCCAGCAGTGAATATCCCGGGGACGAGCAGTACTTC. Translating gives CASSEYPGDEQYF.

This rearrangement joins TRBV4-2 to TRBJ1-1; D possibly corresponds to TRBD1 (5 bases). The CDR3 runs to 15 residues. V lost 4 bases and J lost 3, with 15 bases in between. Germline values: CDR1 LGHNA, CDR2 YNFKEQ. CDR3 coding DNA: TGTGCCAGCAGCCCCAAAGGATCGGGGGACACTGAAGCTTTCTTT. Translated: CASSPKGSGDTEAFF.

In this sample, this clonotype turned up a few times. CDR3 in amino acids: CASSYEQGRSYEQYF. CDR3 bases: TGTGCCAGCAGTTACGAGCAGGGCCGAAGTTACGAGCAGTACTTC. This chain links TRBV6-2 or TRBV6-3 with TRBJ2-7, with a tentative D call TRBD1 (5 bases). The CDR3 totals 15 residues. Trimming removed 2 bases at V and 4 bases at J, with 15 bases between. Germline-derived CDR1 and CDR2 are MNHEY and SVGEGT.

This clonotype turned up a few times. The CDR3 reads CASSIEDRGYSYNEQFF. In DNA form, the CDR3 reads TGTGCCAGTAGTATAGAGGACAGGGGGTACTCCTACAATGAGCAGTTCTTC. The rearrangement uses TRBV19 and TRBJ2-1; 10 bases are a match to TRBD1. Germline CDR1 reads LNHDA; CDR2 reads SQIVND (reference sequence). Losses at the gene ends were 0 bases for V and 0 bases for J; bases not matched to a gene: 2. The CDR3 is 17 amino acids.

This clonotype has ten or more counts. The gene calls are TRBV12-3 or TRBV12-4 and TRBJ2-2; D not certain. This CDR3 is built from 15 residues. V was cut by 4 bases and J by 0 bases, with 9 bases left in between. The CDR3 DNA sequence: TGTGCCAGCAGTTATAGATTGACGAACACCGGGGAGCTGTTTTTT. It yields the protein CASSYRLTNTGELFF.

The chain combines TRBV19 with TRBJ1-2; possible D gene TRBD1, 6 bases. This CDR3 region has 14 residues. Germline assignment: CDR1 LNHDA and CDR2 SQIVND (reference sequence). V lost 9 bases, J lost 8 bases, and 22 bases lay in between. The CDR3 loop reads CASKYKAQGGGYTF. In nucleotides, the CDR3 is TGTGCCAGCAAGTATAAAGCACAGGGAGGCGGCTACACCTTC.

The gene calls are TRBV29-1 and TRBJ2-7; tentatively, D is TRBD1 or TRBD2 (5 bases each). The CDR3 consists of 13 residues. The V gene's germline CDR1 is SQVTM and CDR2 ANQGSEA. V was shortened by 4 bases and J by 0 bases, with 10 bases between the two germline ends. CDR3 protein: CSVGIGGSYEQYF. CDR3 bases: TGCAGCGTTGGGATTGGGGGCTCCTACGAGCAGTACTTC.

This clonotype was recorded many times. J is TRBJ1-3 and V is TRBV4-3, with unresolved D. The CDR3 has 16 amino acids. Trimming removed 1 base from V and 0 bases from J, with 10 bases in between. The V gene's germline CDR1 is LGHNA and CDR2 YSLEER. As DNA, the CDR3 is TGCGCCAGCAGCCAAGTGGTCGGAAGCTCTGGAAACACCATATATTTT. Its translation: CASSQVVGSSGNTIYF.

This clonotype was observed at least ten times. DNA of the CDR3: TGTGCCAGCAGCCAGCAGCGGGAGTACACCGGGGAGCTGTTTTTT. Residues: CASSQQREYTGELFF. This chain uses TRBV6-5 with TRBJ2-2, with 8 positions matching TRBD2. The CDR3 has 15 amino acids. Trimming cost V 6 bases and J 3 bases; bases outside gene matches: 6. CDR1 and CDR2 from the germline V gene are MNHEY and SVGAGI.

The chain recombines TRBV29-1 with TRBJ2-3; TRBD2 matches 13 bases. Germline V gives CDR1 SQVTM, CDR2 ANQGSEA. V was pared by 1 base and J by 0 bases, with 4 bases of the junction left unmatched. The CDR3 runs 17 residues. The CDR3 is CSVEGLAGGSSTDTQYF. The DNA of the CDR3 is TGCAGCGTTGAAGGACTAGCGGGAGGTTCGAGCACAGATACGCAGTATTTT.